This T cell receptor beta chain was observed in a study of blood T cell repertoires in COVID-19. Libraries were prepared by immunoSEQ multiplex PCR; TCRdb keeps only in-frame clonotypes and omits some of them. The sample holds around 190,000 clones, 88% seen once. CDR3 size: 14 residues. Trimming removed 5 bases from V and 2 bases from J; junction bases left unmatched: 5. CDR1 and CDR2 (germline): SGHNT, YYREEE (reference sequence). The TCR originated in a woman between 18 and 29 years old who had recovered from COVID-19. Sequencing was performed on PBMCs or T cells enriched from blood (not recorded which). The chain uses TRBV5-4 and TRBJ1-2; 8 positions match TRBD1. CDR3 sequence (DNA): TGTGCCAGCAGATTCGGGGACAGGAACTATGGCTACACCTTC. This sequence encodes CASRFGDRNYGYTF. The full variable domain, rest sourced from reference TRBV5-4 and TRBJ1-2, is ETGVTQSPTHLIKTRGQQVTLRCSSQSGHNTVSWYQQALGQGPQFIFQYYREEENGRGNFPPRFSGLQFPNYSSELNVNALELDDSALYLCASRFGDRNYGYTFGSGTRLTVV.